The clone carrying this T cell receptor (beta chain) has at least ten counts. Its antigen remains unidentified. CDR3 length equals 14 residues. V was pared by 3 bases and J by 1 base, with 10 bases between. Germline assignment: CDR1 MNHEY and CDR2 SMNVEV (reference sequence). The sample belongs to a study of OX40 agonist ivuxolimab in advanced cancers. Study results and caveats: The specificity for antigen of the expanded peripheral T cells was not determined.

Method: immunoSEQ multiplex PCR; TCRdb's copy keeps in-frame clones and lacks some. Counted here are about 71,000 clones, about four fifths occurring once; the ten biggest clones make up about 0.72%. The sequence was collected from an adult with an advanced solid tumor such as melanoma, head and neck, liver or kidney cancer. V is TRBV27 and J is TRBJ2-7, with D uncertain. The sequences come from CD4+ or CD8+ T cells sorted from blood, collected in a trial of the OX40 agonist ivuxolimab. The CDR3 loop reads CASSFRPDSYEQYF. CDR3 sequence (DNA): TGTGCCAGCAGTTTCCGGCCGGATTCCTACGAGCAGTACTTC.